These 2 T cell receptor beta chains came from one sample sequenced in a study of blood T cell repertoires in COVID-19. Clones were sequenced by immunoSEQ multiplex PCR, and TCRdb holds only the in-frame ones, with some missing. This sample has roughly 480,000 clones, with roughly nine tenths found just once. Sequenced: peripheral blood. The receptors stem from a man younger than 30 with COVID-19, enrolled during active disease.

This rearrangement joins TRBV27 to TRBJ2-2, with TRBD1 matching 8 bases. This CDR3 has 15 residues. V was clipped by 5 bases and J by 4 bases; unmatched bases: 6. CDR1 and CDR2 from the germline V gene are MNHEY and SMNVEV (reference sequence). The CDR3 sequence: CASSPTGVVTGELFF. The CDR3 bases are TGTGCCAGCAGTCCGACAGGGGTAGTCACCGGGGAGCTGTTTTTT.

V is TRBV12-5 and J is TRBJ2-1; 9 bases match TRBD1. J was trimmed by 5 bases and V by 7 bases; bases with no gene match: 12. The CDR3 is made up of 16 amino acids. CDR1 LGHNT and CDR2 FRNRAP come from the germline V gene. CDR3 in DNA: TGTGCTAGTGATAAGTCCTCTAGGACAGGGGACAATGAGCAGTTCTTC. Protein: CASDKSSRTGDNEQFF.